The 12 T cell receptor beta chains given below trace back to one sample, sequenced in a study of control samples from healthy donors and cancer patients. Sequencing was performed with immunoSEQ multiplex PCR; in TCRdb, only in-frame clones are kept and a portion is missing. The sample holds about 410,000 clones, about nine tenths seen once. Source material: PBMCs. The receptor set was obtained from a man between 40 and 49 years old with head and neck cancer.

The chain recombines TRBV24-1 with TRBJ2-1, with 8 nucleotides matching TRBD2. Germline V CDR1 and CDR2: KGHDR, SFDVKD. The CDR3 length is 14 residues. The V segment lost 3 bases and the J segment 3 bases; nucleotides outside the gene matches: 0. The CDR3 DNA reads as TGTGCCACCAGTGATAGCGGGAGCTACAATGAGCAGTTCTTC. This sequence encodes CATSDSGSYNEQFF.

The chain has TRBV6-5 and TRBJ1-2; D is uncertain. Germline V lookup: CDR1 MNHEY, CDR2 SVGAGI. V was cut by 6 bases and J by 6 bases, with 17 bases left in between. The CDR3 runs to 14 residues. CDR3 loop: CASRREGVFNGYTF. CDR3 coding DNA: TGTGCCAGCAGGCGGGAAGGCGTTTTCAATGGCTACACCTTC.

This rearrangement joins TRBV6-5 to TRBJ2-1; 9 nucleotides match TRBD1. V was clipped by 0 bases and J by 7 bases; unmatched bases: 4. Germline V gives CDR1 MNHEY, CDR2 SVGAGI. This CDR3 is built from 15 residues. In DNA form, the CDR3 reads TGTGCCAGCAGTTACTCTGGGACAGGGAAGAATGAGCAGTTCTTC. This codes for CASSYSGTGKNEQFF.

This sequence joins TRBV30 and TRBJ2-5, with D hard to call. This CDR3 region has 11 residues. Germline CDR1 reads GTSNPN; CDR2 reads SVGIG (reference sequence). The V gene lost 3 bases and the J gene lost 5 bases, with 7 bases spanning the gap. The CDR3 sequence is CAWSAAETQYF. The CDR3 DNA reads TGTGCCTGGAGCGCCGCGGAGACCCAGTACTTC.

The chain recombines TRBV6-6 with TRBJ2-7; D may be TRBD1 (6 bases). CDR1 MNHNY and CDR2 SVGAGI come from the germline V gene (reference sequence). V lost 5 bases, J lost 5 bases, and 19 bases lay in between. CDR3 size: 15 residues. The CDR3 loop is CASSDRSNLGHEQYF. As DNA, the CDR3 is TGTGCCAGCAGTGACAGGTCTAACCTCGGGCACGAGCAGTACTTC.

This rearrangement joins TRBV6-5 to TRBJ2-5, with D uncertain. The germline gives CDR1 MNHEY, CDR2 SVGAGI. The CDR3 is 11 residues long. Trimming shortened V by 0 bases and J by 6 bases, and 2 bases separated the two germline ends. As DNA, the CDR3 is TGTGCCAGCAGTTACTCCCAGACCCAGTACTTC. It encodes CASSYSQTQYF.

This chain links TRBV2 with TRBJ2-1, with 11 bases fitting TRBD2. Germline V gives CDR1 SNHLY, CDR2 FYNNEI. With V trimmed by 9 bases and J by 10 bases, 14 bases remained unmatched. The CDR3 sequence is 15 residues long. The CDR3 sequence: CASPKGASGRNEQFF. DNA for the CDR3: TGTGCCAGTCCCAAGGGGGCTAGCGGGAGGAACGAGCAGTTCTTC.

V is TRBV19 and J is TRBJ1-6, with 8 bases identical to TRBD1. The CDR3 has 13 amino acids. V was clipped by 5 bases and J by 10 bases; unmatched bases: 4. Germline V gene sequence: CDR1 LNHDA, CDR2 SQIVND (reference sequence). The CDR3 is CASSPDRESPLHF. CDR3 DNA sequence: TGTGCCAGTAGTCCGGACAGGGAGTCACCCCTCCACTTT.

The chain joins TRBV6-1 to TRBJ1-1, with 9 bases fitting TRBD1. J gave up 1 base and V 3 bases, and 9 bases lay outside the gene matches. The CDR3 is made up of 17 amino acids. Germline V gene sequence: CDR1 MNHNS, CDR2 SASEGT. The CDR3, as DNA: TGTGCCAGCAGTGAGGGACCCGGACAGGGGTGGAACACTGAAGCTTTCTTT. Its translation is CASSEGPGQGWNTEAFF.

DNA of the CDR3: TGTGCCAGCAGCCTCCAGGGCGGCAGGGAAGTCTACGAGCAGTACTTC. Its translation: CASSLQGGREVYEQYF. V gene TRBV4-2 combines with J gene TRBJ2-7; D is possibly TRBD1 (5 bases). Trimming cost V 4 bases and J 3 bases, with 19 bases left between them. The CDR3 loop spans 16 amino acids. Germline V lookup: CDR1 LGHNA, CDR2 YNFKEQ.

V and J are TRBV27 and TRBJ1-1; the match to TRBD1 covers 7 bases. Germline lookup yields CDR1 MNHEY and CDR2 SMNVEV (reference sequence). The CDR3 spans 15 residues. The V and J ends lost 5 bases and 0 bases, in that order; junction bases with no gene match: 6. CDR3 DNA: TGTGCCAGCAGTCCTCAGGGACAGCTGAACACTGAAGCTTTCTTT. Encoded protein: CASSPQGQLNTEAFF.

The J gene is TRBJ1-5, the V gene TRBV6-2 or TRBV6-3, with D tentatively TRBD1 (5 bases). Germline V lookup: CDR1 MNHEY, CDR2 SVGEGT. V was trimmed by 3 bases and J by 6 bases, leaving 18 bases between them. The CDR3 loop spans 16 amino acids. CDR3 protein: CASSYGGTHAGQPQHF. CDR3 DNA: TGTGCCAGCAGTTATGGTGGGACCCACGCGGGTCAGCCCCAGCATTTT.